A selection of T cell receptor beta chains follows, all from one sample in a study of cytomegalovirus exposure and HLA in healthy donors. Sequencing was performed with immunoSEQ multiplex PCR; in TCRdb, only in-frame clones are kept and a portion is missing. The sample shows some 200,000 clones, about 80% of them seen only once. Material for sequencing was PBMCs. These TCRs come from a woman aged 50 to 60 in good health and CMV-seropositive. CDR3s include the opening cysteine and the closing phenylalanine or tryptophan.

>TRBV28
CASSPTGDNSPLHF
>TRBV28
CASSPGAGGQPQHF
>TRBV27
CASTHGRERGGYNEQFF
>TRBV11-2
CASSFMVEGSQYF
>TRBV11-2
CASSLDPGQVGDTIYF
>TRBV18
CASSPRDYYEQYF
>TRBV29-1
CSATEGHVLTF
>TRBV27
CASSLGTGGSYEQYF
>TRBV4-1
CASSQGIQGAGELFF
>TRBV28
CASSFKGNAFF
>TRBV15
CATSRDLRSNQPQHF
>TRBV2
CASRGRKGAVSLANYGYTF
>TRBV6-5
CASSFNLAGVGYTF
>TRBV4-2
CASSQEASNEKLFF
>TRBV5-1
CASTSGTGRSETQYF
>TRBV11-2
CASSLELAGTYEQYF
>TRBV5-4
CASRPDLTSYEQYF
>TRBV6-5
CASSATRDIQYF
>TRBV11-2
CASSLVRGGTTGELFF
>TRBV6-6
CASRGLGLYEQYF
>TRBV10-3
CAILETSTDTQYF
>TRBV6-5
CASTQRGEAFF
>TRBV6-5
CASSFTSTLQGDYTF
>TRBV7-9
CAGFHASGTGELFF
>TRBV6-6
CASSSQRFEGNTIYF
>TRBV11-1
CASSPLHNEQFF
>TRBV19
CASSIDPRTGLQNQPQHF
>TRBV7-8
CASSSDSPYSNQPQHF
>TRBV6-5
CASSYSAVGELFF
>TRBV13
CASSLGSSGNTIYF
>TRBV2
CASSRRDTYEQYF
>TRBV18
CASSAGLSYEQYF
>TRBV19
CASTGTGGISPLHF
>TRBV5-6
CASSLSGVANQPQHF
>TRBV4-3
CASSQVGGQETQYF
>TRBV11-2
CASSAIRDQPGGIYF
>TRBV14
CASSQEGGLSHRGAVF
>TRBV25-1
CASSETGQGRNTQYF
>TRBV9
CASSQGGDRGETQYF
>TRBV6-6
CASSRGANYGYTF
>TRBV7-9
CASSLVRGEAFF